The rows below give T cell receptor beta chains drawn from one sample of a study of identical twins. TCRdb recomputed calls from the 5' RACE reads with MiXCR, one row per CDR3 protein. The data hold 1.5 million to 2 million distinct CDR3 sequences, with about 30% observed a single time. Material for sequencing was cord blood. These receptors originate from a newborn girl in good health. Each CDR3 is given without its conserved first and last residue. A D gene is named only where the DNA matches it firmly.

TRBV12-3/TRBV12-4	NA	ASSLRGKPETQY
TRBV20-1	NA	SASKGPTDTQY
TRBV12-3/TRBV12-4	NA	ASIWTGNTGAF
TRBV6-1	TRBD1	ASSGYPSPGQGEKLF
TRBV27	NA	ASSPLGIKNIQY
TRBV20-1	TRBD2	SARGAPPAPGLAAQGPYEQY
TRBV11-2	NA	ASSLFIRSGRSPYNEQY
TRBV4-2	NA	ASSQGERFRFRSNEQF
TRBV28	TRBD2	ASLAGAHNEQY
TRBV7-8	TRBD2	ASSWPGPAGTDTQY
TRBV28	TRBD1	ASSLGTGRWAF
TRBV28	NA	ASSLMGERADTQY
TRBV27	TRBD2	ATGTSPILFYNEQF
TRBV13	NA	ASSSLPGIGDTQY
TRBV7-6	TRBD1	ASSLVTGSANYGYT
TRBV5-1	NA	ASSLWDTSYGYT
TRBV4-2	NA	ASKGQGLGTDTQY
TRBV12-3/TRBV12-4	TRBD1	ASSPGQGRSGYT
TRBV6-6	TRBD1	ASSYYGDRVNSPLH
TRBV14	NA	ASSQLMNTEAF
TRBV10-3	NA	AISESRETQY
TRBV20-1	NA	SAATGPYEQY
TRBV29-1	NA	SAEGWTQETQY
TRBV3-1	NA	ASSQVMNYGYT
TRBV30	TRBD2	AWRRTSSYNEQF
TRBV10-1	TRBD2	ASSPRTSGGLNEQF
TRBV3-1	NA	AGSQERGALSYEQY
TRBV24-1	TRBD2	ATSGEREATYNEQF
TRBV2	TRBD2	ASKRDRTSGRTDTQY
TRBV20-1	TRBD2	SAKLSGSSYNEQF
TRBV7-2	NA	ASSLERWGRSTDTQY
TRBV25-1	TRBD1	ASSWGQGTYEQY
TRBV3-1	NA	ASSRTQGPNEKLF
TRBV27	TRBD2	ASSLLTSGGTDTQY
TRBV6-6	TRBD2	ASSYSIAGGQETQY
TRBV7-2	TRBD1	ASSRGQGTIYGYT
TRBV20-1	NA	SARRAAAGELF
TRBV7-9	NA	ASSFMGSNQPQH
TRBV18	TRBD2	ASSPRRGNADTQY
TRBV20-1	NA	SAIGTETSMGEQY
TRBV10-3	NA	AISHGQLAKNIQY
TRBV7-2	TRBD2	ASSLRSGANYEQY
TRBV4-1	TRBD2	ASSQGPRSGLAVSYEQY
TRBV20-1	TRBD1	SAEDRAGDTQY
TRBV12-3/TRBV12-4	TRBD2	ASSFGGLAGNTGELF
TRBV20-1	TRBD2	SARGSGRTSGGAGSYEQY
TRBV7-9	NA	AKSDTQY
TRBV7-2	TRBD2	ASSGTSGTYNEQF
TRBV10-3	NA	AIMAGTYGYT
TRBV24-1	TRBD1	ATTVGQGSTGELF
TRBV24-1	NA	ATRPSDTNTGELF
TRBV4-1	NA	ASSRGGDLTKANSPLH
TRBV5-1	NA	ASRAGDGSNYGYT
TRBV21-1	NA	ASSKTSNTDTQY
TRBV2	TRBD2	ASSELAGLQETQY
TRBV5-1	TRBD1	ASSPKRQGANYGYT
TRBV25-1	NA	ASSEASLNEKLF
TRBV2	TRBD1	ASSAGTGSGYGYT